This T cell receptor beta chain was profiled in a study of blood T cell repertoires in COVID-19. Study-level background: The United States, Italy and Spain were the sources of the acute and convalescent COVID-19 samples. PBMCs, B-cell-depleted T cells, or T cells provided the cDNA or gDNA that made up the material.

Seattle's cohort entered during active infection and was followed longitudinally. Trimming cost V 5 bases and J 1 base, with 8 bases left between them. Germline lookup yields CDR1 SQVTM and CDR2 ANQGSEA. The CDR3 is 12 amino acids. Per the original methods: Estimates of nucleated cell counts were drawn from the amplification of reference gene primers. TCRdb's table, derived via immunoSEQ multiplex PCR, lists solely in-frame clones and lacks some. V and J calls plus clone size are reproduced from that table; the DNA served to infer D and trimming. The table shows roughly 210,000 clones, with approximately 80% occurring only once.

This TCR was recovered from a woman of 80 years or more with COVID-19, enrolled during active disease. What was sequenced was peripheral blood. This sequence joins TRBV29-1 and TRBJ1-1; D is undetermined. The CDR3 DNA sequence: TGCAGCGTTCGGGTGCAGAACACTGAAGCTTTCTTT. It is translated as CSVRVQNTEAFF.